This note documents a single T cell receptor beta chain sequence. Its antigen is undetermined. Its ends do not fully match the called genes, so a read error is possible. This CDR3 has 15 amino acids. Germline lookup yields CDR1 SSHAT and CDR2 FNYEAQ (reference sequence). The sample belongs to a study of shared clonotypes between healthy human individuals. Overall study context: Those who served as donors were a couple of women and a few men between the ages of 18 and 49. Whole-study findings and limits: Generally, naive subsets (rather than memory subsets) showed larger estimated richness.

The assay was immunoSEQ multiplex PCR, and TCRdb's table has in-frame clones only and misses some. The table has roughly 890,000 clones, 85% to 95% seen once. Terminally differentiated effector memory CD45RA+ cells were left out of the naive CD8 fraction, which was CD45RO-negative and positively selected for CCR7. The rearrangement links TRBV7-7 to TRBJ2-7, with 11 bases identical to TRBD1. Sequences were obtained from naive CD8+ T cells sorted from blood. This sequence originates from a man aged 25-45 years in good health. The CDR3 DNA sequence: TGTGCTAGCAGCCCAGGGACAGGGGGATCCTACGAGCAGTACTTC. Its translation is CASSPGTGGSYEQYF.